The rows below give T cell receptor beta chains drawn from one sample of a study of T cell responses to AZD1222 COVID-19 vaccine. Some clones are missing from TCRdb's copy, which holds only in-frame ones; the method was immunoSEQ multiplex PCR. There are almost 55,000 clones in the sample; about 81% occur only once, and 9.5% to 13% lies in the top ten. Material: peripheral blood, obtained on day 0 of AZD1222 vaccination. These receptors were collected from an adult in good health. Both conserved end residues are part of each CDR3. The D gene is left open where the match is weak. Size values are once, few and many counts, or a class for expanded clones, and some rows have none.

V: TRBV27
size: few
D: .
J: TRBJ2-2
DNA: TGTGCCAGCAGTTCCCTCACAGGGTTGGTGACCGGGGAGCTGTTTTTT
CDR3: CASSSLTGLVTGELFF

V: TRBV2
size: .
D: .
J: TRBJ1-4
DNA: TGTGCCGGAACCGGGTCGTCAGTTAATGAAAAACTGTTTTTT
CDR3: CAGTGSSVNEKLFF

V: TRBV7-2
size: .
D: .
J: TRBJ2-1
DNA: TGTGCCAGCCTCGTGGGACCGAGAATCGGTGAGCAGTTCTTC
CDR3: CASLVGPRIGEQFF

V: TRBV3-1/TRBV3-2
size: once
D: .
J: TRBJ2-7
DNA: TGTGCCAGCAGCCAAGGGTCAGGGCCCAGCTCCTACGAGCAGTACTTC
CDR3: CASSQGSGPSSYEQYF

V: TRBV7-6
size: .
D: .
J: TRBJ1-1
DNA: TGTGCCAGCAGCTTAGTAGCGGGGGGGAACACTGAAGCTTTCTTT
CDR3: CASSLVAGGNTEAFF

V: TRBV10-1
size: once
D: .
J: TRBJ1-1
DNA: TGCGCCAGCAGTAGTGAGGGGAGACATGAAGCTTTCTTT
CDR3: CASSSEGRHEAFF

V: TRBV28
size: once
D: .
J: TRBJ1-2
DNA: TGTGCCAGCAGTCCCGCGGGGTGGGTGGGCTACACCTTC
CDR3: CASSPAGWVGYTF

V: TRBV7-2
size: .
D: TRBD1
J: TRBJ1-2
DNA: TGTGCCAGCAGCATGGGACAGGGAGGTATCGGCTACACCTTC
CDR3: CASSMGQGGIGYTF

V: TRBV28
size: .
D: .
J: TRBJ2-2
DNA: TGTGCCAGCAGAACAAGCACCGGGGAGCTGTTTTTT
CDR3: CASRTSTGELFF

V: TRBV19
size: .
D: TRBD2
J: TRBJ2-1
DNA: TGTGCCAGTAGTACCCTGGGAGGGTTTTACAATGAGCAGTTCTTC
CDR3: CASSTLGGFYNEQFF

V: TRBV10-3
size: .
D: TRBD1
J: TRBJ2-7
DNA: TGTGCCATCAGTGTCTCGACAGGGTTCTACGAGCAGTACTTC
CDR3: CAISVSTGFYEQYF

V: TRBV11-3
size: .
D: TRBD1
J: TRBJ2-2
DNA: TGTGCCAGCAGCCAAGGACAGGGTCCAACCGGGGAGCTGTTTTTT
CDR3: CASSQGQGPTGELFF

V: TRBV4-1
size: .
D: TRBD2
J: TRBJ2-2
DNA: TGCGCCAGCAGCCAAGAACGTTTAAGACTAGCGGTGGACACCGGGGAGCTGTTTTTT
CDR3: CASSQERLRLAVDTGELFF

V: TRBV11-2
size: .
D: TRBD1
J: TRBJ2-7
DNA: TGTGCCAGCAGCTTTGGACAGGGATGGGACGAGCAGTACTTC
CDR3: CASSFGQGWDEQYF

V: TRBV30
size: once
D: .
J: TRBJ2-3
DNA: TGTGCCTGGAGTGTACAATTGGGGATGAAAGATACGCAGTATTTT
CDR3: CAWSVQLGMKDTQYF

V: TRBV7-9
size: .
D: TRBD1
J: TRBJ1-2
DNA: TGTGCCAGCAGCCCCCCTGGGACAGGGGACTATGGCTACACCTTC
CDR3: CASSPPGTGDYGYTF

V: TRBV19
size: .
D: TRBD1
J: TRBJ1-5
DNA: TGTGCCAGTAGTACAAATCCCAGGGGGAGCGGGCAGCCCCAGCATTTT
CDR3: CASSTNPRGSGQPQHF

V: TRBV6-5
size: .
D: .
J: TRBJ1-1
DNA: TGTGCCAGCAGGGGTGGGGTGGAAGCTTTCTTT
CDR3: CASRGGVEAFF

V: TRBV5-1
size: .
D: TRBD2
J: TRBJ2-1
DNA: TGCGCCAGCAGCTCGGGACTAGCGGGGGGTGTCAATGAGCAGTTCTTC
CDR3: CASSSGLAGGVNEQFF

V: TRBV9
size: .
D: TRBD1
J: TRBJ1-2
DNA: TGTGCCAGCAGCCCCCTGACAGGGAATAACTATGGCTACACCTTC
CDR3: CASSPLTGNNYGYTF

V: TRBV5-1
size: .
D: .
J: TRBJ2-7
DNA: TGCGCCAGCAGCTTTGGGGTACAATACGAGCAGTACTTC
CDR3: CASSFGVQYEQYF

V: TRBV7-2
size: .
D: .
J: TRBJ1-5
DNA: TGTGCCAGCAGCTTAGACAGCCAGACAGCCCAGCATTTT
CDR3: CASSLDSQTAQHF

V: TRBV18
size: .
D: TRBD1
J: TRBJ1-1
DNA: TGTGCCAGCTCATCTTCGGGACAGATGAACACTGAAGCTTTCTTT
CDR3: CASSSSGQMNTEAFF

V: TRBV9
size: .
D: TRBD1
J: TRBJ2-1
DNA: TGTGCCAGCAGCGTCTTTGGGACAGGGGTCCAGGTTGAGCAGTTCTTC
CDR3: CASSVFGTGVQVEQFF

V: TRBV18
size: few
D: .
J: TRBJ1-2
DNA: TGTGCCAGCTCACCACCATCCAGGGGCTTCTATGGCTACACCTTC
CDR3: CASSPPSRGFYGYTF

V: TRBV6-2/TRBV6-3
size: .
D: .
J: TRBJ1-2
DNA: TGTGCCAGCAGTTACTCCGCCGCCTATGGCTACACCTTC
CDR3: CASSYSAAYGYTF

V: TRBV7-8
size: few
D: .
J: TRBJ1-2
DNA: TGTGCCAGCAGCTTAGTACCCCCGTTAAGGGACGCTAACTATGGCTACACCTTC
CDR3: CASSLVPPLRDANYGYTF

V: TRBV6-2/TRBV6-3
size: .
D: TRBD1
J: TRBJ1-1
DNA: TGTGCCAGCAGTTACTCGGCAGGGGGTATGGACACTGAAGCTTTCTTT
CDR3: CASSYSAGGMDTEAFF

V: TRBV7-8
size: .
D: TRBD1
J: TRBJ2-1
DNA: TGTGCCAGCAGCAAGGACAGGTCGGGTGAGCAGTTCTTC
CDR3: CASSKDRSGEQFF

V: TRBV2
size: .
D: .
J: TRBJ2-7
DNA: TGTGCCAGCACCCCCCTCCCTGGCTCCTACGAGCAGTACTTC
CDR3: CASTPLPGSYEQYF

V: TRBV18
size: .
D: .
J: TRBJ2-7
DNA: TGTGCCAGCTCACCACCCGGTAAGGTCCATCTCCTACGAGAGCAGTACTTC
CDR3: CASSPPGKVHLLREQYF

V: TRBV30
size: .
D: .
J: TRBJ1-6
DNA: TGTGCCTGGAGTACAGGGTTTCTGGCCCGGAATTCACCCCTCCACTTT
CDR3: CAWSTGFLARNSPLHF

V: TRBV27
size: .
D: TRBD2
J: TRBJ2-7
DNA: TGTGCCAGCAAACCCGGACTAGCGGTTGTATCTTTGCAGTACTTC
CDR3: CASKPGLAVVSLQYF

V: TRBV24-1
size: .
D: .
J: TRBJ2-2
DNA: TGTGCCACCAGTGATTCTCGAGGGAGCGGGTGGCTTAAGGTCGGGGAGCTGTTTTTT
CDR3: CATSDSRGSGWLKVGELFF

V: TRBV5-8
size: .
D: TRBD1
J: TRBJ2-3
DNA: TGTGCCAGCAGCTGGGGACAGGGAACAGATACGCAGTATTTT
CDR3: CASSWGQGTDTQYF

V: TRBV6-5
size: .
D: TRBD2
J: TRBJ2-3
DNA: TGTGCCAGTCGGACTAGAACGATCACAGATACGCAGTATTTT
CDR3: CASRTRTITDTQYF

V: TRBV19
size: .
D: .
J: TRBJ1-6
DNA: TGTGCCAGTAGTATAGACAGTGGGGAGGATTCACCCCTCCACTTT
CDR3: CASSIDSGEDSPLHF

V: TRBV7-2
size: once
D: .
J: TRBJ2-3
DNA: TGTGCCAGCAGCAAGGGACGGACAGATACGCAGTATTTT
CDR3: CASSKGRTDTQYF

V: TRBV7-6
size: once
D: .
J: TRBJ2-6
DNA: TGTGCCAGCAGCTTAGCGCTGGGGACATCCTCTGGGGCCAACGTCCTGACTTTC
CDR3: CASSLALGTSSGANVLTF

V: TRBV6-2/TRBV6-3
size: .
D: .
J: TRBJ2-7
DNA: TGTGCCAGCAGCCTTGACGGGATCTACGAGCAGTACTTC
CDR3: CASSLDGIYEQYF

V: TRBV19
size: .
D: .
J: TRBJ1-4
DNA: TGTGCCAGTAGTATGGCCGGGGAACGAAAACTGTTTTTT
CDR3: CASSMAGERKLFF

V: TRBV6-2/TRBV6-3
size: .
D: .
J: TRBJ1-5
DNA: TGTGCCAGCAGTTACCAGGGGCATAGCAATCAGCCCCAGCATTTT
CDR3: CASSYQGHSNQPQHF

V: TRBV15
size: .
D: .
J: TRBJ1-1
DNA: TGTGCCACCAGCAGAGAGTCCCCTGGGGGTACTGAAGCTTTCTTT
CDR3: CATSRESPGGTEAFF

V: TRBV6-5
size: .
D: TRBD2
J: TRBJ2-1
DNA: TGTGCCAGCAAGCGGGATCCCTACAATGAGCAGTTCTTC
CDR3: CASKRDPYNEQFF

V: TRBV5-4
size: .
D: TRBD2
J: TRBJ2-1
DNA: TGTGCCAGCAGCTCTGGACTAGCGGGGGGGAATCGGGAGCAGTTCTTC
CDR3: CASSSGLAGGNREQFF

V: TRBV28
size: .
D: .
J: TRBJ1-1
DNA: TGTGCCAGCAGAGCAGCATTCAGGGACACTGAAGCTTTCTTT
CDR3: CASRAAFRDTEAFF

V: TRBV9
size: .
D: .
J: TRBJ1-1
DNA: TGTGCCAGCAGCTCCCGCTACGACTCTGAAGCTTTCTTT
CDR3: CASSSRYDSEAFF

V: TRBV6-5
size: .
D: .
J: TRBJ2-2
DNA: TGTGCCGCCCGGGACGGGAACACCGGGGAGCTGTTTTTT
CDR3: CAARDGNTGELFF

V: TRBV14
size: .
D: .
J: TRBJ1-4
DNA: TGTGCCAGCAGCCGTTATGAAAAACTGTTTTTT
CDR3: CASSRYEKLFF

V: TRBV10-3
size: .
D: .
J: TRBJ1-1
DNA: TGTGCCATCAGTGAGTCTAAAAAAACGGCTCGCGGCACTGAAGCTTTCTTT
CDR3: CAISESKKTARGTEAFF

V: TRBV11-2
size: .
D: TRBD1
J: TRBJ2-1
DNA: TGTGCCAGCAGCTTGGGGACAGGGGTTCGCAATGAGCAGTTCTTC
CDR3: CASSLGTGVRNEQFF

V: TRBV24-1
size: .
D: .
J: TRBJ1-1
DNA: TGTGCCACCAGTGACGTCAACACTGAAGCTTTCTTT
CDR3: CATSDVNTEAFF

V: TRBV5-8
size: .
D: TRBD2
J: TRBJ2-5
DNA: TGTGCCAGCAGCCTCTACCCGACTGGCGGGGGTGGTGAGACCCAGTACTTC
CDR3: CASSLYPTGGGGETQYF

V: TRBV7-2
size: .
D: TRBD1
J: TRBJ2-7
DNA: TGTGCCAGCAGCTTATCCGGGACAGAGACCTACGAGCAGTACTTC
CDR3: CASSLSGTETYEQYF

V: TRBV18
size: .
D: .
J: TRBJ2-2
DNA: TGTGCCAGCTCACCGAATGGGAACACCGGGGAGCTGTTTTTT
CDR3: CASSPNGNTGELFF

V: TRBV6-5
size: .
D: .
J: TRBJ1-4
DNA: TGTGCCATTTCGGGCCTCGAAGGGGAAAAACTGTTTTTT
CDR3: CAISGLEGEKLFF

V: TRBV4-3
size: once
D: TRBD2
J: TRBJ2-5
DNA: TGCGCCAGCAGCCAAGATTTGGGGGGAGGGGAGACCCAGTACTTC
CDR3: CASSQDLGGGETQYF